This passage covers 28 T cell receptor beta chains from one sample sequenced in a study of tumor and adjacent non-tumor tissue in lung cancer. The template was RNA from unsorted bulk tissue. Three rounds of nested PCR, following a modified ARM-PCR protocol, produced the TCRbeta library. One entry per CDR3 protein, called by TCRdb with MiXCR from the multiplex PCR reads. This sample yields under 150,000 distinct CDR3 sequences, of which approximately 66% are seen a single time; approximately 18% belongs to the top ten. The sequencing sample was made of lung tumor tissue. The receptors were sampled from a man in his sixties with small cell lung cancer.

The chain uses TRBV11-3 and TRBJ1-1; D not resolved. The V end lost 0 bases, the J end lost 5 bases, and 7 bases lay between the germline ends. This CDR3 is built from 13 residues. CDR1 and CDR2 from the germline V gene are SGHNT and YENEEA. The CDR3 DNA reads as TGTGCCAGCAGCTTAGAGGATGCGACTGAAGCTTTCTTT. Its protein is CASSLEDATEAFF. The whole variable domain, remainder taken from reference TRBV11-3 and TRBJ1-1, is EAGVVQSPRYKIIEKKQPVAFWCNPISGHNTLYWYLQNLGQGPELLIRYENEEAVDDSQLPKDRFSAERLKGVDSTLKIQPAELGDSAVYLCASSLEDATEAFFGQGTRLTVV.

This clonotype showed up just once. At one end, the junction sequence differs from germline, possibly due to a read error. The chain couples TRBV12-3 or TRBV12-4 to TRBJ2-5, with D possibly being TRBD1 (5 bases). There are 14 residues in the CDR3. CDR3 loop: CASSLVDMEETQYF. The CDR3 DNA sequence: TGCGCCAGCAGTTTAGTGGACATGGAAGAGACCCAGTACTTC.

For this clonotype: Its ends do not fully match the called genes, so a read error is possible. The chain joins TRBV11-3 to TRBJ2-3; D tentatively fits TRBD1 or TRBD2 (5 bases each). CDR3 size: 16 residues. CDR1 and CDR2 from the germline V gene are SGHNT and YENEEA. CDR3: CAGSFWSNLAGDTQYF. CDR3 nucleotides: TGTGCCGGCAGCTTCTGGAGTAACCTAGCAGGGGATACGCAGTATTTT.

V is TRBV28 and J is TRBJ2-3, with D perhaps TRBD2 (5 bases). This CDR3 contains 12 residues. Germline CDR1 is MDHEN and CDR2 is SYDVKM. V lost 8 bases, J lost 6 bases, and 12 bases lay in between. CDR3 loop: CASGSNLDTQYF. The CDR3 DNA sequence: TGTGCCAGCGGGAGTAACTTGGATACGCAGTATTTT.

This clonotype came up a few times. Since a much larger clone is just one base distant, this may be a read error. The chain is built from TRBV12-3 or TRBV12-4 and TRBJ2-1; TRBD2 agrees at 9 bases. CDR3 length: 16 residues. Unmatched junction bases numbered 15, after V lost 8 bases and J lost 7 bases. The DNA of the CDR3 is TGTGCCAGCGCCTTGTCAGTAGCGGGAGTATGGAATGAGCAGTTCTTC. Its protein is CASALSVAGVWNEQFF.

Details on this clonotype: The CDR3 end shows no conserved phenylalanine or tryptophan, and so a read error is likely. The chain links TRBV7-9 to TRBJ2-1; 9 nucleotides align to TRBD1. The CDR3 runs 16 residues. Unmatched junction bases numbered 8, after V lost 5 bases and J lost 3 bases. In germline, CDR1 is SEHNR, CDR2 FQNEAQ (reference sequence). The CDR3 is CASSPRTGVSYNEQFL. The CDR3 DNA reads TGTGCCAGCAGCCCTCGGACAGGGGTGAGCTACAATGAGCAGTTCTTA.

This clonotype was observed many times. V gene TRBV6-2 or TRBV6-3 combines with J gene TRBJ2-1; a possible D gene is TRBD2 (5 bases). There are 13 residues in the CDR3. The V gene's germline CDR1 is MNHEY and CDR2 SVGEGT. Trimming stripped 6 bases from V and 9 bases from J, with 15 bases between. The CDR3: CASSGWRRGEQFF. CDR3 in DNA: TGTGCCAGCAGCGGGTGGAGACGGGGTGAGCAGTTCTTC.

This rearrangement joins TRBV6-1 to TRBJ2-1; D remains ambiguous. CDR1 is MNHNS and CDR2 is SASEGT in the germline V gene. This CDR3 spans 12 amino acids. The V gene lost 2 bases and the J gene lost 10 bases, with 9 bases spanning the gap. The CDR3: CASSELVREQFF. CDR3 DNA: TGTGCCAGCAGTGAATTAGTAAGGGAGCAGTTCTTC.

For this clonotype: The junction differs from germline at one of its ends, possibly a read error. This sequence joins TRBV11-2 and TRBJ2-7; D call uncertain. The CDR3 sequence is 15 residues long. Per the germline V gene, CDR1 is SGHAT and CDR2 is FQNNGV. The CDR3: CASSLGSDPTHEQYF. The CDR3 DNA sequence: TGTGCCAGCAGCTTAGGTTCGGATCCAACCCACGAGCAATACTTC. Variable domain in full (rest from reference TRBV11-2 and TRBJ2-7): EAGVAQSPRYKIIEKRQSVAFWCNPISGHATLYWYQQILGQGPKLLIQFQNNGVVDDSQLPKDRFSAERLKGVDSTLKIQPAKLEDSAVYLCASSLGSDPTHEQYFGPGTRLTVT.

With respect to this clonotype: The conserved final phenylalanine or tryptophan is absent from the CDR3, which likely points to a read error. The limits of the CDR3 on the DNA are not certain, so only TCRdb's listed CDR3 is given. V usage is TRBV4-1 and J usage is TRBJ2-2; TRBD1 is taken as the D call from the table, unchecked against the DNA. The CDR3 is made up of 17 amino acids, end residues included. The V gene's germline CDR1 is MGHRA and CDR2 YSYEKL. CDR3 in amino acids: CASSQDRGGAGTGELYS.

The J gene is TRBJ1-2, the V gene TRBV6-1; the D is unclear. The germline V gene has CDR1 MNHNS and CDR2 SASEGT. Trimming cost V 5 bases and J 2 bases, with 9 bases left between them. The CDR3 has 13 amino acids. CDR3 bases: TGTGCCAGCAGTAACCAGGAGAACTATGGCTACACCTTC. It is translated as CASSNQENYGYTF.

The chain combines TRBV28 with TRBJ2-7, with D tentatively TRBD2 (7 bases). CDR1 is MDHEN, CDR2 SYDVKM, per germline. The CDR3 consists of 12 residues. V was shortened by 9 bases and J by 6 bases, with 15 bases between the two germline ends. The CDR3 nucleotides are TGTGCCAGTAGTCGGGGGGCGGGCGAGCAGTACTTC. Translation gives CASSRGAGEQYF.

Concerning this clonotype itself: The germline gene is not matched at one end of the junction; a read error may be the cause. V gene TRBV6-1 combines with J gene TRBJ2-1; possibly TRBD1 for D (6 bases). The CDR3 has 14 amino acids. The germline V gene has CDR1 MNHNS and CDR2 SASEGT. For the CDR3, the DNA is TGTGCCAGCAGTAACCCAGGGGTTGGCAATGATCAGTTCTTC. Its translation: CASSNPGVGNDQFF.

This clonotype appeared a few times. The CDR3 DNA is TGTGCCAGCAGTTGGGGACAGGGGGGTGACGAGCCCCAGCATTTT. As protein: CASSWGQGGDEPQHF. The chain recombines TRBV6-6 with TRBJ1-5; 11 bases fit TRBD1. Trimming took 4 bases from V and 8 from J; bases not matched to a gene: 7. This CDR3 is 15 amino acids long. Germline V gene lookup returns CDR1 MNHNY and CDR2 SVGAGI (reference sequence).

Many counts were recorded for this clonotype. This chain connects TRBV5-5 to TRBJ2-1, with a tentative D call TRBD1 (7 bases). V was shortened by 3 bases and J by 4 bases, with 17 bases between the two germline ends. This CDR3 contains 16 residues. The germline V gene has CDR1 SGHKS and CDR2 YYEKEE (reference sequence). The CDR3 sequence is CASSWGAQGRYNEQFF. The DNA for the CDR3 is TGTGCCAGCAGCTGGGGGGCACAGGGGCGTTACAATGAGCAGTTCTTC.

For this clonotype: Germline and junction disagree at one end, which may indicate a read error. The chain joins TRBV6-1 to TRBJ1-2, with 7 bases fitting TRBD1. Germline V lookup: CDR1 MNHNS, CDR2 SASEGT. The length of the CDR3 is 13 residues. The CDR3 DNA reads as TGTGCCAGCAGTGTTCCTAGAGACAGGGTGGTACCATTC. Encoded protein: CASSVPRDRVVPF.

On this clonotype: Given the absence of the conserved phenylalanine or tryptophan at the CDR3 end, a read error is likely. The V call is TRBV6-1, the J call TRBJ2-7; tentative D call: TRBD2 (6 bases). The CDR3 sequence is 13 residues long. V was clipped by 6 bases and J by 5 bases, with 14 bases between them. Per germline, CDR1 MNHNS and CDR2 SASEGT. The CDR3 is CASRWAGGDEQYY. The CDR3 DNA follows: TGTGCCAGCAGATGGGCCGGGGGTGACGAGCAGTACTAC.

Points on this clonotype: The junction and the germline gene differ at one end; a read error may be behind it. The J gene is TRBJ1-5, the V gene TRBV6-2 or TRBV6-3, with a possible D match to TRBD1 (5 bases). Germline V gives CDR1 MNHEY, CDR2 SVGEGT. The length of the CDR3 is 15 residues. This chain's CDR3 is CASSLHGDQNQPQHF. DNA for the CDR3: TGTGCCAGCAGTCTACACGGGGACCAGAATCAGCCCCAACATTTT.

This clonotype was detected a few times. V usage is TRBV28 and J usage is TRBJ1-1; D remains unclear. Trimming pared 5 bases from V and 6 bases from J, leaving 19 bases between. The germline V gene has CDR1 MDHEN and CDR2 SYDVKM. The CDR3 runs to 15 residues. CDR3 residues: CASSPAGPTVSEAFF. The CDR3 DNA follows: TGTGCCAGCAGTCCCGCAGGACCCACGGTTTCTGAAGCTTTCTTT.

This chain links TRBV2 with TRBJ2-7, with D unclear. Germline CDR1 and CDR2: SNHLY and FYNNEI. The CDR3 has 11 residues. V lost 6 bases and J lost 4, with 7 bases in between. CDR3 bases: TGTGCCAGCAGCGATCGATACGAGCAGTACGTC. Translation gives CASSDRYEQYV.

Notes on this clonotype: A read error may explain this, as a much larger clone is one base away. The chain is built from TRBV20-1 and TRBJ2-7; 7 bases align to TRBD1. Unmatched junction bases numbered 13, after V lost 4 bases and J lost 4 bases. The CDR3 covers 15 residues. The germline CDR1 and CDR2 sequences are DFQATT and SNEGSKA (reference sequence). The CDR3 nucleotides are TGCAGTGCTACCCCTGAAAGGGGGCTTTCGTACGAGCAGTACTTC. Translating it yields CSATPERGLSYEQYF.

This clonotype was seen at least ten times. This chain connects TRBV5-1 to TRBJ1-3, with unresolved D. This CDR3 has 17 residues. Germline CDR1 SGHRS, CDR2 YFSETQ. V shed 1 base and J shed 0 bases, with 14 bases lying between them. The CDR3 spells CASSLFEGLSSGNTIYF. CDR3 DNA sequence: TGCGCCAGCAGCTTGTTTGAGGGCCTGAGCTCTGGAAACACCATATATTTT. Variable domain in full (rest from reference TRBV5-1 and TRBJ1-3): KAGVTQTPRYLIKTRGQQVTLSCSPISGHRSVSWYQQTPGQGLQFLFEYFSETQRNKGNFPGRFSGRQFSNSRSEMNVSTLELGDSALYLCASSLFEGLSSGNTIYFGEGSWLTVV.

The chain recombines TRBV6-1 with TRBJ2-7; possible D gene TRBD1, 5 bases. The CDR3 loop spans 13 amino acids. Trimming pared 6 bases from V and 3 bases from J, leaving 12 bases between. Germline CDR1 and CDR2: MNHNS and SASEGT. In DNA, the CDR3 is TGTGCCAGCAGACAAGGGGCAAACTACGAGCAGTACTTC. Translation: CASRQGANYEQYF.

This clonotype was found once. A read error may explain this, as a much larger clone is one base away. The J gene is TRBJ1-2, the V gene TRBV6-5, with TRBD1 matching over 9 bases. Germline lookup yields CDR1 MNHEY and CDR2 SVGAGI. V trimming: 5 bases; J trimming: 6 bases; junction bases outside the gene matches: 7. CDR3 length: 14 amino acids. The CDR3 nucleotides read TGTGCCAGCAGTCGGACAGGGGAGAACCATGGCTACACCTTC. Translation gives CASSRTGENHGYTF.

The rearrangement uses TRBV7-3 and TRBJ2-3, with 11 bases matching TRBD1. The CDR3 is 15 residues long. Per germline, CDR1 SGHTA and CDR2 FQGTGA. Unmatched junction bases numbered 2, after V lost 4 bases and J lost 2 bases. The CDR3 sequence: CASSSDRGLTDTQYF. The CDR3 DNA reads as TGTGCCAGCAGCTCGGACAGGGGGCTCACAGATACGCAGTATTTT.

This clonotype was counted a few times. A much larger clone is a single base away; this may be a read error. The chain couples TRBV6-5 to TRBJ2-6; D may match TRBD1 or TRBD2 (5 bases each). The CDR3 length is 19 residues. Germline CDR1 reads MNHEY; CDR2 reads SVGAGI. This CDR3 is CASSYSITRAWSGANVVTF. The CDR3, as DNA: TGTGCCAGCAGTTACTCGATTACTAGGGCATGGAGTGGGGCCAACGTCGTGACTTTC.

Concerning this clonotype: This could be a read error, since a much larger clone is one nucleotide away. The chain links TRBV5-4 to TRBJ2-7; D is tentatively TRBD1 or TRBD2 (5 bases each). V lost 3 bases, J lost 3 bases, and 13 bases lay in between. This CDR3 region has 14 residues. Per germline, CDR1 SGHNT and CDR2 YYREEE (reference sequence). CDR3 amino acids: CASSYEGTLYEQYF. The CDR3 DNA is TGTGCCAGCAGCTATGAGGGGACGCTCTACGAGCAGTACTTC.

Comment on this clonotype: A clone one base away is much larger, so this may be a read error. This sequence joins TRBV5-1 and TRBJ2-1, with 10 bases matching TRBD1. The CDR3 covers 13 residues. The germline V gene has CDR1 SGHRS and CDR2 YFSETQ. For the CDR3, the DNA is TGCGCCAGCAGCTCGACAGGGGGCGGAGAGCAGATCTTC. Residues: CASSSTGGGEQIF.